These 28 T cell receptor beta chains were sequenced from one sample in a study of blood T cell repertoires in COVID-19. TCRdb's table, derived via immunoSEQ multiplex PCR, lists solely in-frame clones and lacks some. The table shows roughly 97,000 clones, with about 90% occurring only once. The specimen was peripheral blood. Source of these receptors: a man in his fifties with acute or convalescent COVID-19.

This chain links TRBV2 with TRBJ2-3; TRBD2 matches at 15 bases. With 6 bases clipped from V and 4 bases from J, the junction kept 11 bases outside the gene matches. The CDR3 is made up of 18 amino acids. Germline V gene lookup returns CDR1 SNHLY and CDR2 FYNNEI. The CDR3 protein is CASSAGTSGRTVPDTQYF. Here the CDR3 DNA reads TGTGCCAGCAGCGCCGGGACTAGCGGGAGGACGGTCCCAGATACGCAGTATTTT.

For the CDR3, the DNA is TGTGCCAGTAAGGATACCGGCAGACTGTACAATGAGCAGTTCTTC. The encoded protein is CASKDTGRLYNEQFF. This chain connects TRBV27 to TRBJ2-1, with no clear D. V was pared by 9 bases and J by 4 bases, with 19 bases between. The CDR3 is 15 residues long. Germline V gene data show CDR1 as MNHEY and CDR2 as SMNVEV (reference sequence).

This clone appeared a single time. V gene TRBV2 combines with J gene TRBJ2-1, with 10 bases matching TRBD1. From germline, CDR1 is SNHLY and CDR2 FYNNEI. The CDR3 runs to 16 residues. J lost 8 bases, V lost 5 bases, and 12 bases had no gene match. CDR3 sequence reads: CASSKPGTGDFDEQFF. In DNA, the CDR3 is TGTGCCAGCAGTAAACCCGGGACAGGGGACTTCGATGAGCAGTTCTTC.

The chain joins TRBV6-6 to TRBJ2-7; D may be TRBD2 (6 bases). V was trimmed by 4 bases and J by 4 bases, leaving 17 bases between them. Germline V CDR1 and CDR2: MNHNY, SVGAGI (reference sequence). The CDR3 extends over 15 amino acids. In DNA, the CDR3 is TGTGCCAGCAGTTCTCAGGAGGGTAATGGATACGAGCAGTACTTC. Translated, it gives CASSSQEGNGYEQYF.

The rearrangement joins TRBV5-1 to TRBJ2-5; the match to TRBD1 covers 11 bases. The CDR3 contains 16 residues. Germline-derived CDR1 and CDR2 are SGHRS and YFSETQ. Germline trimming cut 0 bases from V and 3 bases from J; bases unmatched to any gene: 4. As DNA, the CDR3 is TGCGCCAGCAGCTTGGGTCCGGGACAGGGGGAAGAGACCCAGTACTTC. Encoded protein: CASSLGPGQGEETQYF.

This clone has a single count. V gene TRBV29-1 combines with J gene TRBJ2-7, with TRBD1 as a possible D gene (5 bases). The CDR3 length is 12 residues. Germline lookup yields CDR1 SQVTM and CDR2 ANQGSEA. The germline V and J ends were trimmed by 4 bases and 5 bases, with 12 bases remaining between them. CDR3 region: CSVGGGQHEQYF. The CDR3 coding sequence is TGCAGCGTTGGGGGTGGACAACACGAGCAGTACTTC.

The chain is built from TRBV23-1 and TRBJ1-5; no clear D. TRBV23-1 is noted as an ORF with a role that remains uncertain. The CDR3 extends over 15 amino acids. V dropped 8 bases and J dropped 8 bases, with 22 bases sitting between them. For the CDR3, the DNA is TGCGCCAGCCCCGACTCGCGAGCTTATGTTGAGCCCCAGCATTTT. Translation: CASPDSRAYVEPQHF.

The chain joins TRBV19 to TRBJ1-1; TRBD1 matches at 7 bases. V shed 3 bases and J 6 bases; nucleotides not matched to a gene: 13. Germline CDR1 is LNHDA and CDR2 is SQIVND (reference sequence). The CDR3 has 16 amino acids. This chain's CDR3 is CASSISLTGLLAEAFF. Written as DNA, the CDR3 is TGTGCCAGTAGTATTTCTCTGACAGGGCTGTTGGCTGAAGCTTTCTTT. Together with reference TRBV19 and TRBJ1-1, the CDR3 gives the full variable domain: DGGITQSPKYLFRKEGQNVTLSCEQNLNHDAMYWYRQDPGQGLRLIYYSQIVNDFQKGDIAEGYSVSREKKESFPLTVTSAQKNPTAFYLCASSISLTGLLAEAFFGQGTRLTVV.

The rearrangement uses TRBV5-4 and TRBJ2-2; the D is unclear. Germline-derived CDR1 and CDR2 are SGHNT and YYREEE (reference sequence). Trimming removed 5 bases at V and 0 bases at J, with 11 bases between. The CDR3 is 15 amino acids. The CDR3 bases are TGTGCCAGCAGTCGAGAGCTTGCGAACACCGGGGAGCTGTTTTTT. Its translation is CASSRELANTGELFF.

A single count supports this clone. The genes are TRBV2 and TRBJ2-1, with D possibly being TRBD1 (7 bases). V was clipped by 7 bases and J by 2 bases, with 15 bases between them. Germline lookup yields CDR1 SNHLY and CDR2 FYNNEI. The CDR3 consists of 15 residues. This CDR3 reads CASIQGGLAYNEQFF. CDR3 in DNA: TGTGCCAGCATCCAGGGGGGCCTAGCCTACAATGAGCAGTTCTTC.

Concerning this clone itself: The sample holds other DNA sequences that translate to the same CDR3. The chain couples TRBV2 to TRBJ1-3; tentatively, D is TRBD1 (5 bases). The germline CDR1 and CDR2 sequences are SNHLY and FYNNEI. Trimming shortened V by 1 base and J by 2 bases, and 6 bases separated the two germline ends. This CDR3 is 14 amino acids long. CDR3 bases: TGTGCCAGCAGTGAAGTCAGGGCTGGAAACACCATATATTTT. It is translated as CASSEVRAGNTIYF.

This chain joins TRBV15 and TRBJ1-1; possible D gene TRBD1, 6 bases. Trimming left V 3 bases short and J 2 bases short, with 13 bases between. Germline V gene sequence: CDR1 LNHNV, CDR2 YYDKDF (reference sequence). The CDR3 length is 15 residues. In DNA, the CDR3 is TGTGCCACCAGCAGCCCCGGACAGCTAAACACTGAAGCTTTCTTT. It yields the protein CATSSPGQLNTEAFF.

In this sample, this clone turned up a few times. The V call is TRBV10-1, the J call TRBJ2-4; D unclear. Germline V CDR1 and CDR2: WNHNN, SYGVQD (reference sequence). V was shortened by 2 bases and J by 1 base, with 6 bases between the two germline ends. The CDR3 loop spans 14 amino acids. CDR3 DNA sequence: TGCGCCAGCAGTGAGAATCCGGCCAAAAACATTCAGTACTTC. As protein: CASSENPAKNIQYF.

The chain combines TRBV24-1 with TRBJ1-5; D might be TRBD1 (5 bases). Germline lookup yields CDR1 KGHDR and CDR2 SFDVKD. V lost 5 bases to trimming and J lost 6 bases, with 10 bases between them. The CDR3 is 13 residues long. CDR3 residues: CATSAGKSQPQHF. CDR3 nucleotides: TGTGCCACCAGTGCAGGGAAAAGTCAGCCCCAGCATTTT.

This chain connects TRBV11-2 to TRBJ2-3; 11 nucleotides agree with TRBD1. The trim removed 7 bases at V and 3 bases at J, leaving 3 bases unmatched. Germline V gene sequence: CDR1 SGHAT, CDR2 FQNNGV. This CDR3 contains 14 residues. The CDR3 loop is CASIWDRGTDTQYF. CDR3 nucleotide sequence: TGTGCCAGCATTTGGGACAGGGGGACAGATACGCAGTATTTT. The full variable domain, in which reference TRBV11-2 and TRBJ2-3 provide the parts outside the CDR3, is EAGVAQSPRYKIIEKRQSVAFWCNPISGHATLYWYQQILGQGPKLLIQFQNNGVVDDSQLPKDRFSAERLKGVDSTLKIQPAKLEDSAVYLCASIWDRGTDTQYFGPGTRLTVL.

The chain carries TRBV19 and TRBJ2-7, with 10 bases that match TRBD1. The V and J ends lost 3 bases and 1 base, in that order; junction bases with no gene match: 3. CDR3 length equals 15 residues. The V gene's germline CDR1 is LNHDA and CDR2 SQIVND (reference sequence). The CDR3 coding sequence is TGTGCCAGTAGTATGTTGGGACAGGGGTCCTACGAGCAGTACTTC. Protein sequence: CASSMLGQGSYEQYF. Using reference TRBV19 and TRBJ2-7 for the parts outside the CDR3, the full variable domain is DGGITQSPKYLFRKEGQNVTLSCEQNLNHDAMYWYRQDPGQGLRLIYYSQIVNDFQKGDIAEGYSVSREKKESFPLTVTSAQKNPTAFYLCASSMLGQGSYEQYFGPGTRLTVT.

This sequence joins TRBV9 and TRBJ1-1, with D possibly matching TRBD1 (6 bases). V was shortened by 3 bases and J by 1 base, with 7 bases between the two germline ends. CDR3 size: 13 residues. The V gene's germline CDR1 is SGDLS and CDR2 YYNGEE. CDR3 protein: CASSEGQNTEAFF. Here the CDR3 DNA reads TGTGCCAGCAGCGAGGGACAGAACACTGAAGCTTTCTTT.

V is TRBV11-2 and J is TRBJ2-3, with D uncertain. V dropped 4 bases and J dropped 14 bases, with 13 bases sitting between them. CDR3 length equals 11 residues. Per germline, CDR1 SGHAT and CDR2 FQNNGV. The CDR3, as DNA: TGTGCCAGCAGCTCGGCCCGACTGGCGTATTTT. Translated, it gives CASSSARLAYF.

The chain uses TRBV28 and TRBJ2-1, with TRBD1 identical over 8 bases. Losses at the gene ends were 10 bases for V and 9 bases for J; bases not matched to a gene: 11. Germline assignment: CDR1 MDHEN and CDR2 SYDVKM. This CDR3 region has 13 residues. The CDR3 here is CAILRRTGFEQFF. CDR3 coding DNA: TGTGCCATCTTGAGGAGGACAGGGTTTGAGCAGTTCTTC.

The V gene is TRBV6-6, the J gene TRBJ2-2; 12 bases map to TRBD1. Germline lookup yields CDR1 MNHNY and CDR2 SVGAGI (reference sequence). V lost 5 bases to trimming and J lost 6 bases; unmatched junction nucleotides: 4. This CDR3 spans 15 amino acids. The CDR3 DNA reads TGTGCCAGCAGTCGGGACAGGGGGCCTGCCGGGGAGCTGTTTTTT. Protein: CASSRDRGPAGELFF.

The chain joins TRBV6-1 to TRBJ2-5; 9 bases are a match to TRBD2. CDR3 size: 20 residues. The J segment lost 4 bases and the V segment lost 2 bases, leaving 20 bases of the junction unmatched. CDR1 MNHNS and CDR2 SASEGT come from the germline V gene. The CDR3 DNA is TGTGCCAGCAGTGAAAATCGACTAGCGGTCCCCGTATTTTCTGGAGAGACCCAGTACTTC. Translating it yields CASSENRLAVPVFSGETQYF.

The chain is built from TRBV5-1 and TRBJ1-6, with D maybe TRBD1 (5 bases). Germline CDR1 is SGHRS and CDR2 is YFSETQ. This CDR3 comprises 17 residues. V was clipped by 0 bases and J by 0 bases, with 10 bases between them. As DNA, the CDR3 is TGCGCCAGCAGCTTGGACAGGCTGAGCTCCTATAATTCACCCCTCCACTTT. It translates to CASSLDRLSSYNSPLHF.

The chain employs TRBV4-1 and TRBJ2-5, with 12 nucleotides matching TRBD2. The CDR3 consists of 20 residues. The ends lost 0 bases at V and 4 bases at J; junction bases unmatched: 15. Germline CDR1 reads MGHRA; CDR2 reads YSYEKL. CDR3: CASSQDGIGETSGRRETQYF. CDR3 bases: TGCGCCAGCAGCCAAGATGGGATTGGGGAGACTAGCGGGAGACGAGAGACCCAGTACTTC.

The CDR3 region has the DNA TGTGCCAGCAGCCCCCCGCCGGGACAGGTATCCTACAATGAGCAGTTCTTC. It specifies CASSPPPGQVSYNEQFF. The chain uses TRBV11-2 and TRBJ2-1; 8 bases line up with TRBD1. Germline CDR1 SGHAT, CDR2 FQNNGV. J lost 1 base, V lost 5 bases, and 10 bases had no gene match. The CDR3 sequence is 17 residues long.

The V call is TRBV16, the J call TRBJ2-1; 8 nucleotides align to TRBD2. The germline gives CDR1 KGHSY, CDR2 FQNENV. The CDR3 length is 15 residues. Germline trimming cut 5 bases from V and 6 bases from J; bases unmatched to any gene: 9. For the CDR3, the DNA is TGTGCCAGCAGCGGGGAGCGGGAGAGGGGCAATGAGCAGTTCTTC. Translated, it gives CASSGERERGNEQFF.

V is TRBV9 and J is TRBJ2-1; TRBD2 agrees at 10 bases. CDR3 length: 17 amino acids. Germline V gene data show CDR1 as SGDLS and CDR2 as YYNGEE. Trimming at V came to 0 bases and at J to 7 bases, leaving 10 bases not matched to a gene. The CDR3 spells CASSVASGTSARNEQFF. Written as DNA, the CDR3 is TGTGCCAGCAGCGTAGCCTCCGGGACTAGCGCCCGAAATGAGCAGTTCTTC.

This clone was seen once. In DNA, the CDR3 is TGCGCCAGCAGCCAAGAGCGAACCCAGAACACTGAAGCTTTCTTT. Amino acids: CASSQERTQNTEAFF. The chain links TRBV4-1 to TRBJ1-1; D remains ambiguous. The CDR3 length is 15 residues. With 0 bases removed from V and 1 base from J, the gap between germline ends came to 9 bases. CDR1 and CDR2 from the germline V gene are MGHRA and YSYEKL.

Concerning this clone itself: Other nucleotide sequences from this sample produce the same CDR3. The V gene is TRBV4-1, the J gene TRBJ2-3, with 7 bases aligning to TRBD1. Germline V lookup: CDR1 MGHRA, CDR2 YSYEKL. The CDR3 covers 16 residues. J lost 2 bases, V lost 0 bases, and 5 bases had no gene match. DNA for the CDR3: TGCGCCAGCAGCCAAGATCCGGGACAGCTCACAGATACGCAGTATTTT. Translation: CASSQDPGQLTDTQYF.